This is a list of T cell receptor beta chains from one sample in a study of T cell responses to AZD1222 COVID-19 vaccine. Profiled with immunoSEQ multiplex PCR; TCRdb holds only in-frame clones, not every one. The table shows about 130,000 clones, with 70% to 90% occurring only once. The sample in question was peripheral blood, obtained 28 days after the second dose of the MenACWY control vaccine. These TCRs come from an adult who received the MenACWY meningococcal vaccine as a control. Both conserved end residues are part of each CDR3. The D gene is left open where the match is weak. Size values are once, few and many counts, or a class for expanded clones, and some rows have none.

size: once
length: 13
J: TRBJ2-2
D: TRBD2
V: TRBV6-6
CDR3: CASSHGGSGELFF
DNA: TGTGCCAGCAGCCACGGCGGGAGCGGGGAGCTGTTTTTT

size: .
length: 16
J: TRBJ2-1
D: .
V: TRBV10-3
CDR3: CAISEQMGFVLREQFF
DNA: TGTGCCATCAGTGAGCAGATGGGATTCGTTCTAAGGGAGCAGTTCTTC

size: .
length: 14
J: TRBJ1-2
D: .
V: TRBV6-5
CDR3: CASRDGGGAYGYTF
DNA: TGTGCCAGCAGAGATGGCGGAGGGGCGTATGGCTACACCTTC

size: .
length: 13
J: TRBJ2-1
D: TRBD1
V: TRBV9
CDR3: CASSASGQGGPFF
DNA: TGTGCCAGCAGCGCATCGGGACAGGGTGGTCCGTTCTTC

size: .
length: 19
J: TRBJ2-2
D: TRBD2
V: TRBV28
CDR3: CASSLLPISGAGNTGELFF
DNA: TGTGCCAGCAGCCTTTTACCCATTAGCGGGGCCGGGAACACCGGGGAGCTGTTTTTT

size: .
length: 13
J: TRBJ2-1
D: .
V: TRBV6-5
CDR3: CATTLDPRDEQFF
DNA: TGTGCCACCACCCTTGACCCCCGGGATGAGCAGTTCTTC

size: .
length: 11
J: TRBJ1-1
D: .
V: TRBV29-1
CDR3: CSVELTTEYPF
DNA: TGCAGCGTTGAACTTACGACAGAGTATCCATTT

size: .
length: 14
J: TRBJ1-1
D: .
V: TRBV5-1
CDR3: CASSPGGLGTEAFF
DNA: TGCGCCAGCAGCCCGGGCGGGCTGGGCACTGAAGCTTTCTTT

size: .
length: 13
J: TRBJ2-1
D: .
V: TRBV7-9
CDR3: CASSLLGPDEQFF
DNA: TGTGCCAGCAGCTTACTGGGCCCCGATGAGCAGTTCTTC

size: few
length: 15
J: TRBJ1-1
D: .
V: TRBV7-9
CDR3: CASSPPGPTNTEAFF
DNA: TGTGCCAGCAGCCCGCCAGGACCGACGAACACTGAAGCTTTCTTT

size: .
length: 11
J: TRBJ2-1
D: .
V: TRBV11-3
CDR3: CASSLTAEQFF
DNA: TGTGCCAGCAGCTTAACTGCGGAGCAGTTCTTC

size: .
length: 15
J: TRBJ1-1
D: .
V: TRBV11-2
CDR3: CASSLDLTGGTEAFF
DNA: TGTGCCAGCAGCTTAGATCTTACCGGGGGCACTGAAGCTTTCTTT

size: .
length: 18
J: TRBJ2-3
D: .
V: TRBV12-5
CDR3: CASGLVRDGAGFADTQYF
DNA: TGTGCTAGTGGTTTGGTACGAGACGGAGCAGGGTTCGCAGATACGCAGTATTTT

size: .
length: 22
J: TRBJ1-6
D: .
V: TRBV10-3
CDR3: CAISPSSRESLAQGKYNSPLHF
DNA: TGTGCCATCAGTCCTTCCTCGCGCGAAAGTCTGGCCCAGGGAAAATATAATTCACCCCTCCACTTT

size: .
length: 16
J: TRBJ1-3
D: .
V: TRBV12-2
CDR3: CASRLEGGLSGNTIYF
DNA: TGTGCAAGTCGCTTAGAGGGGGGCTTAAGTGGAAACACCATATATTTT

size: few
length: 16
J: TRBJ1-5
D: .
V: TRBV28
CDR3: CASSFIGKRSNQPQHF
DNA: TGTGCCAGCAGTTTTATAGGGAAGAGAAGCAATCAGCCCCAGCATTTT

size: .
length: 16
J: TRBJ1-5
D: TRBD1
V: TRBV28
CDR3: CASSSPGQDSNQPQHF
DNA: TGTGCCAGCAGCTCCCCTGGACAGGATAGCAATCAGCCCCAGCATTTT

size: .
length: 15
J: TRBJ2-6
D: .
V: TRBV18
CDR3: CASSTTGSGANVLTF
DNA: TGTGCCAGCTCAACGACAGGCTCTGGGGCCAACGTCCTGACTTTC

size: .
length: 14
J: TRBJ2-7
D: .
V: TRBV11-3
CDR3: CASSLEGPGYEQYF
DNA: TGTGCCAGCAGCTTAGAGGGACCGGGCTACGAGCAGTACTTC

size: .
length: 14
J: TRBJ1-5
D: TRBD1
V: TRBV28
CDR3: CASSPGTGDQPQHF
DNA: TGTGCCAGCAGCCCCGGGACAGGGGACCAGCCCCAGCATTTT

size: .
length: 16
J: TRBJ1-6
D: .
V: TRBV5-4
CDR3: CASSLVGQGGNSPLHF
DNA: TGTGCCAGCAGCTTGGTCGGGCAGGGAGGGAATTCACCCCTCCACTTT

size: .
length: 17
J: TRBJ1-6
D: .
V: TRBV7-8
CDR3: CASFSGRVASYNSPLHF
DNA: TGTGCCTCCTTTTCCGGCAGGGTTGCATCCTATAATTCACCCCTCCACTTT

size: .
length: 15
J: TRBJ2-3
D: .
V: TRBV9
CDR3: CASSVTDARTDTQYF
DNA: TGTGCCAGCAGCGTAACGGACGCCCGCACAGATACGCAGTATTTT

size: .
length: 17
J: TRBJ2-3
D: TRBD1
V: TRBV5-1
CDR3: CASSFNPGQIITDTQYF
DNA: TGCGCCAGCAGCTTTAATCCGGGACAGATAATCACAGATACGCAGTATTTT

size: .
length: 15
J: TRBJ1-6
D: .
V: TRBV4-2
CDR3: CASSLSGLGDSPLHF
DNA: TGTGCCAGCAGCCTAAGTGGCTTGGGGGATTCACCCCTCCACTTT

size: once
length: 16
J: TRBJ2-3
D: .
V: TRBV5-4
CDR3: CASSLSMGDSTDTQYF
DNA: TGTGCCAGTAGTCTAAGTATGGGGGATAGCACAGATACGCAGTATTTT

size: .
length: 15
J: TRBJ1-5
D: .
V: TRBV19
CDR3: CASSIVPGGNQPQHF
DNA: TGTGCCAGTAGTATAGTACCGGGGGGCAATCAGCCCCAGCATTTT

size: .
length: 16
J: TRBJ2-7
D: .
V: TRBV6-1
CDR3: CASSEVGNPGTYEQYF
DNA: TGTGCCAGCAGTGAAGTCGGTAACCCAGGGACCTACGAGCAGTACTTC

size: .
length: 13
J: TRBJ1-5
D: .
V: TRBV5-1
CDR3: CASSLAGDQPQHF
DNA: TGCGCCAGCAGCTTGGCAGGGGATCAGCCCCAGCATTTT

size: once
length: 12
J: TRBJ2-7
D: .
V: TRBV5-1
CDR3: CASSLESYEQYF
DNA: TGCGCCAGCAGCTTGGAATCCTACGAGCAGTACTTC

size: .
length: 15
J: TRBJ1-4
D: .
V: TRBV7-8
CDR3: CASSPWTATNEKLFF
DNA: TGTGCCAGCAGCCCCTGGACAGCGACTAATGAAAAACTGTTTTTT

size: .
length: 17
J: TRBJ1-6
D: .
V: TRBV7-2
CDR3: CARPDGAGSSYNSPLHF
DNA: TGTGCCAGACCGGACGGGGCAGGCAGCTCCTATAATTCACCCCTCCACTTT

size: .
length: 16
J: TRBJ2-1
D: TRBD2
V: TRBV5-5
CDR3: CASSWSGSGVYNEQFF
DNA: TGTGCCAGCAGCTGGTCAGGCAGCGGGGTATACAATGAGCAGTTCTTC

size: .
length: 16
J: TRBJ2-7
D: TRBD1
V: TRBV7-6
CDR3: CASSLAPQGASYEQYF
DNA: TGTGCCAGCAGCTTAGCGCCGCAGGGGGCGTCCTACGAGCAGTACTTC

size: .
length: 19
J: TRBJ1-2
D: TRBD1
V: TRBV18
CDR3: CASSRVPGQGDIANYGYTF
DNA: TGTGCCAGCTCACGGGTTCCGGGACAGGGGGATATAGCAAACTATGGCTACACCTTC

size: .
length: 13
J: TRBJ2-7
D: .
V: TRBV6-2/TRBV6-3
CDR3: CASSYVLAREQYF
DNA: TGTGCCAGCAGTTACGTCCTAGCGCGGGAGCAGTACTTC

size: .
length: 13
J: TRBJ1-5
D: .
V: TRBV29-1
CDR3: CSVGRGGNQPQHF
DNA: TGCAGCGTTGGCCGGGGTGGCAATCAGCCCCAGCATTTT

size: few
length: 13
J: TRBJ1-1
D: TRBD1
V: TRBV2
CDR3: CASSFTGATEAFF
DNA: TGTGCCAGCAGTTTTACAGGGGCCACTGAAGCTTTCTTT

size: .
length: 13
J: TRBJ1-2
D: TRBD1
V: TRBV3-1/TRBV3-2
CDR3: CASSATGDYGYTF
DNA: TGTGCCAGCAGCGCTACAGGGGACTATGGCTACACCTTC

size: .
length: 17
J: TRBJ2-3
D: TRBD2
V: TRBV4-3
CDR3: CASSQSTSGKGTDTQYF
DNA: TGCGCCAGCAGCCAATCGACTAGCGGGAAAGGCACAGATACGCAGTATTTT

size: few
length: 15
J: TRBJ2-1
D: TRBD1
V: TRBV7-6
CDR3: CASSLGQGIYNEQFF
DNA: TGTGCCAGCAGCTTAGGACAGGGAATCTACAATGAGCAGTTCTTC

size: .
length: 16
J: TRBJ1-3
D: .
V: TRBV19
CDR3: CASSIDGAFSGNTIYF
DNA: TGTGCCAGTAGTATAGATGGGGCCTTCTCTGGAAACACCATATATTTT

size: .
length: 16
J: TRBJ1-1
D: .
V: TRBV29-1
CDR3: CSATEKIGTLNTEAFF
DNA: TGCAGCGCCACCGAAAAAATAGGGACATTGAACACTGAAGCTTTCTTT

size: .
length: 12
J: TRBJ1-1
D: .
V: TRBV12-3/TRBV12-4
CDR3: CASSRQHTEAFF
DNA: TGTGCCAGCTCGAGACAGCACACTGAAGCTTTCTTT

size: .
length: 13
J: TRBJ2-3
D: TRBD2
V: TRBV3-1/TRBV3-2
CDR3: CASREGGPDTQYF
DNA: TGTGCCAGCAGGGAGGGAGGGCCAGATACGCAGTATTTT

size: .
length: 13
J: TRBJ1-4
D: .
V: TRBV7-3
CDR3: CASSGPGGEKLFF
DNA: TGTGCCAGCAGCGGCCCAGGAGGTGAAAAACTGTTTTTT

size: .
length: 16
J: TRBJ1-5
D: TRBD1
V: TRBV19
CDR3: CASSIYPGTGDQPQHF
DNA: TGTGCCAGTAGTATATACCCAGGGACAGGGGATCAGCCCCAGCATTTT

size: .
length: 17
J: TRBJ2-1
D: TRBD2
V: TRBV6-2/TRBV6-3
CDR3: CASSSRTSGRRNDEQFF
DNA: TGTGCCAGCAGTTCGAGGACTAGCGGGAGAAGGAACGATGAGCAGTTCTTC

size: few
length: 14
J: TRBJ1-1
D: TRBD1
V: TRBV5-1
CDR3: CASSLEGANTEAFF
DNA: TGCGCCAGCAGCTTGGAGGGGGCGAACACTGAAGCTTTCTTT

size: .
length: 17
J: TRBJ1-2
D: .
V: TRBV28
CDR3: CASSLFSLRVRDYGYTF
DNA: TGTGCCAGCAGTTTATTCTCCCTCAGGGTGAGGGACTATGGCTACACCTTC

size: few
length: 12
J: TRBJ1-2
D: .
V: TRBV4-2
CDR3: CASSQDAYGYTF
DNA: TGTGCCAGCAGCCAAGATGCCTATGGCTACACCTTC

size: .
length: 18
J: TRBJ1-5
D: .
V: TRBV7-9
CDR3: CASSLGLEPSRSNQPQHF
DNA: TGTGCCAGCAGCTTAGGGTTGGAGCCCTCGAGGAGCAATCAGCCCCAGCATTTT

size: .
length: 14
J: TRBJ2-2
D: TRBD2
V: TRBV10-3
CDR3: CAIAASGNTGELFF
DNA: TGTGCCATCGCCGCTAGCGGCAACACCGGGGAGCTGTTTTTT

size: .
length: 12
J: TRBJ2-5
D: .
V: TRBV3-1/TRBV3-2
CDR3: CASSSRWGTQYF
DNA: TGTGCCAGCAGCTCCCGGTGGGGGACCCAGTACTTC

size: .
length: 16
J: TRBJ2-1
D: TRBD1
V: TRBV5-1
CDR3: CASGSNDGQAGNEQFF
DNA: TGCGCCAGCGGCTCAAACGATGGACAGGCCGGTAATGAGCAGTTCTTC

size: .
length: 20
J: TRBJ2-3
D: TRBD2
V: TRBV19
CDR3: CASSLGVMVAGAKRADTQYF
DNA: TGTGCCAGTAGTCTCGGAGTGATGGTAGCGGGGGCGAAACGGGCAGATACGCAGTATTTT

size: .
length: 13
J: TRBJ2-5
D: .
V: TRBV19
CDR3: CASSRAYQETQYF
DNA: TGTGCCAGTAGTAGGGCCTACCAAGAGACCCAGTACTTC

size: .
length: 14
J: TRBJ2-2
D: .
V: TRBV7-2
CDR3: CASSGQWTTGELFF
DNA: TGTGCCAGCAGCGGGCAGTGGACCACCGGGGAGCTGTTTTTT

size: .
length: 15
J: TRBJ1-1
D: .
V: TRBV5-1
CDR3: CASSLSVQVNTEAFF
DNA: TGCGCCAGCAGCTTGTCGGTACAGGTGAACACTGAAGCTTTCTTT

size: .
length: 14
J: TRBJ2-7
D: .
V: TRBV10-3
CDR3: CAISPGISIYEQYF
DNA: TGTGCCATCAGTCCCGGGATCTCGATCTACGAGCAGTACTTC